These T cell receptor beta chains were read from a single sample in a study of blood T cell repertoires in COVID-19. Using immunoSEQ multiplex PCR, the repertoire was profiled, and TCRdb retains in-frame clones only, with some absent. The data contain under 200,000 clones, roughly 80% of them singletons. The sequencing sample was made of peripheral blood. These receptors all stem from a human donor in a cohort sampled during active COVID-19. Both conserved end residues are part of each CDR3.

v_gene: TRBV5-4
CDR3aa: CASSLQASFGNTIYF

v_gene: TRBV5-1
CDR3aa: CASSFGQGETSRIEEQYF

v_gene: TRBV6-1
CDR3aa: CASSEPSHPWNTEAFF

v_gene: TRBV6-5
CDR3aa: CASSSGKLGDNEQFF

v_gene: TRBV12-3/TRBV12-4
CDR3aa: CASSSQGNEAFF

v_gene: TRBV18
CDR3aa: CASSPPTASTDTQYF

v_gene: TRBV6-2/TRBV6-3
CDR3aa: CASSPGTDTGELFF

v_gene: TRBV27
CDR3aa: CASSSLGQGVPDTQYF

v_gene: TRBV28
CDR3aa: CASSFRQGAGEKLFF

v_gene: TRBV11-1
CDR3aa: CASSRAGVSYEQYF

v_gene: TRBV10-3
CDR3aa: CAIKEGYEQYF

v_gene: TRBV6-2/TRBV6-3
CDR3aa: CASSYPKQGVSYEQYF

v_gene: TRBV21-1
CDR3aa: CASSKGATGITNTEAFF

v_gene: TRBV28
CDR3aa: CASSYRGTSGNEQYF

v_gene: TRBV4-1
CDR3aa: CASSQVQGAGQPQHF

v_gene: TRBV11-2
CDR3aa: CASSFRDRGFPPAYEQYF

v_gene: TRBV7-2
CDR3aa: CASSLGAQGRTGYEQYF

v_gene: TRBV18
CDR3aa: CASSPREGASGANVLTF

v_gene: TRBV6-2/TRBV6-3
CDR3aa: CASSYASGNQPQHF

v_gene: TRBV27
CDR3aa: CASSPLGGESAGELFF

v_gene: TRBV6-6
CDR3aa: CASSTPPGQSYEQYF

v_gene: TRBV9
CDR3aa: CASSGTSGNTIYF

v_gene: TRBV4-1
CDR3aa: CASSQDLAGVEETQYF

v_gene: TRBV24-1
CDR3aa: CATSDPGPTNEKLFF

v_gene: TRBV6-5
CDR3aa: CASILAGFGNTEAFF

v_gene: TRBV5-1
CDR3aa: CASSVMGTGINSPLHF

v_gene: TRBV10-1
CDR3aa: CASSPLAGATSLSYNEQFF

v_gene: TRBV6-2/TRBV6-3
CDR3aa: CASRYRRTGTRDEQFF

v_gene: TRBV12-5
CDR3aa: CASGFGTSGDSTYEQYF

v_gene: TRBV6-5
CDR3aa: CASSYSRVGQETQYF

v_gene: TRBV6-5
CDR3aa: CASIGLADSYEQYF

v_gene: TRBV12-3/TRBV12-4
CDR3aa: CASSPTLAETQYF

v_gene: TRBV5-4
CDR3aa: CASSSWGVYEQYF

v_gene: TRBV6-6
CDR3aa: CASSSGGHYEQYF

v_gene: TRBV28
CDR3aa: CASSLGTGSTEAFF

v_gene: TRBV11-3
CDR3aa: CASSVGTGRDEQYF

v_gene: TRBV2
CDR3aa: CASSEALLAGDTQYF

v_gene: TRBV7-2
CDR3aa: CASSPGTSALYEQYF

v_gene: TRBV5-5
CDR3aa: CASSWGGTSGSNEQYF

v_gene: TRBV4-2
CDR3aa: CASSQGDTSDNYGYTF

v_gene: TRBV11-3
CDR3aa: CASSLVGRATDTQYF

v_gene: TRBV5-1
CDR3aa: CASSPGTVPWNTEAFF

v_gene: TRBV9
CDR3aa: CASSSGEINSPLHF

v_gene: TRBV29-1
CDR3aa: CSGGSGVEQYF

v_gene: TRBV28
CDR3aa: CATEGGTRPYEQYF

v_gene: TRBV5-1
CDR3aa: CASSSTGGAGYGYTF

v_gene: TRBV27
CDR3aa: CASSLGTGYYEQYF

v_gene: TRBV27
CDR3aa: CASGSGSRYEQYF

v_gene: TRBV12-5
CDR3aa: CASGLVGGLEQYF

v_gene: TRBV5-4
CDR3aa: CASSGTSGTSLNEQFF

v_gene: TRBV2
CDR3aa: CASSATGAYEQYF

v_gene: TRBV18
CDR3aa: CASSLGSGNTEAFF

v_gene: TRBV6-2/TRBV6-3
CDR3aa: CASSGTGYFKQYF

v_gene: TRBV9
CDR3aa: CASGRGASYEQYF

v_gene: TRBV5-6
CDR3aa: CASSFGRLNTEAFF

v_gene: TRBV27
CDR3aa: CASSTQTGNQPQHF

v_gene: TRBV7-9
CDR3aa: CASSIDTLWTEAFF

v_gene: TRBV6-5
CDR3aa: CASTTETANYGYTF